The clone carrying this T cell receptor beta chain was detected only a few times. Each CDR3 protein is one row after TCRdb ran MiXCR on the RT-PCR reads. The sample shows 860,000 or so distinct CDR3 sequences, over 20% of them seen only once. CDR1 is SGDLS, CDR2 YYNGEE, per germline. There are 15 residues in the CDR3. J lost 7 bases, V lost 0 bases, and 7 bases had no gene match. These data belong to a study of response to subunit inactivated influenza vaccine. The origin of this receptor is a man aged 50-60 years who received an inactivated influenza vaccine. The specimen was PBMCs from blood, collected approximately 5 days after vaccination. This chain links TRBV9 with TRBJ1-1, with TRBD1 matching over 9 bases. Here the CDR3 reads CASSVGGGQGFEAFF. The CDR3 DNA is TGTGCCAGCAGCGTAGGAGGGGGACAGGGTTTTGAAGCTTTCTTT.